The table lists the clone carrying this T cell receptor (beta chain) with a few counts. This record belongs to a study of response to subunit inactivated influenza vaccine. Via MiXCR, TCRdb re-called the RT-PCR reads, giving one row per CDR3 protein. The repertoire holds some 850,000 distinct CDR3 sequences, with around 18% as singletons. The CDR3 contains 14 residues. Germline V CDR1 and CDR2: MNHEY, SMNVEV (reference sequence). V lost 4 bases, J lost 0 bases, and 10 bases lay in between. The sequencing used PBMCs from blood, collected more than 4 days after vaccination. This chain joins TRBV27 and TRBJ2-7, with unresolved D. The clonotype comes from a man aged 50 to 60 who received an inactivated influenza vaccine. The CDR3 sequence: CASSSSPLSYEQYF. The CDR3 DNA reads TGTGCCAGCAGTTCCTCGCCCCTCTCCTACGAGCAGTACTTC.